The clone carrying this TCR beta chain appeared a few times. The target antigen is unknown. The data belong to a study of post-analysis software for immune sequencing data. Points from the study as a whole: F-measure co-clustering was strong for batch-matched samples.

Researchers reported that TCR beta cDNA libraries carried unique molecular identifiers. Using its own MiXCR run on the PCR reads, TCRdb lists one record per CDR3 protein. The table has 820,000 or so distinct CDR3 sequences, about 53% seen once. Sequencing input: blood. The TCR sequence derives from a girl aged 10 to 17 with multiple sclerosis.

CDR3 loop: CSVVTGGRFF. The CDR3, as DNA: TGCAGCGTCGTTACAGGGGGCAGGTTCTTC. The rearrangement joins TRBV29-1 to TRBJ2-1; TRBD1 matches at 9 bases. The CDR3 has 10 amino acids. J was trimmed by 15 bases and V by 6 bases; bases with no gene match: 6. Per the germline V gene, CDR1 is SQVTM and CDR2 is ANQGSEA.